This T cell receptor (beta chain) was obtained from a study of blood T cell repertoires in COVID-19. The germline V gene has CDR1 SGHKS and CDR2 YYEKEE (reference sequence). The CDR3 totals 15 residues. Trimming left V 1 base short and J 4 bases short, with 12 bases between. Profiled with immunoSEQ multiplex PCR; TCRdb holds only in-frame clones, not every one. Counted here are 200,000 to 250,000 clones, 70% to 90% occurring once; the ten biggest clones make up about 10%. Only one count was recorded for this clone. The sequence was obtained from a woman of 80 years or more with acute or convalescent COVID-19. The sequencing sample was made of peripheral blood. The chain is built from TRBV5-5 and TRBJ1-3, with D possibly matching TRBD1 (5 bases). CDR3 sequence (DNA): TGTGCCAGCAGCTTGTCCAGGGAGGAAGGAAACACCATATATTTT. This translates into CASSLSREEGNTIYF.